This TCR beta chain was identified during a study of blood T cell repertoires in COVID-19. The repertoire was sequenced with immunoSEQ multiplex PCR; TCRdb's copy has only in-frame clones and lacks some. Of some 200,000 clones in the sample, around 84% are singletons; the top ten hold more than 4.5%. Sequenced sample: peripheral blood. The TCR sequence derives from a woman aged 55-75 years who had recovered from COVID-19.

This chain's CDR3 is CASSDSGSGGGYNEQFF. The CDR3 region has the DNA TGTGCCAGCAGTGATTCCGGTAGCGGGGGGGGATACAATGAGCAGTTCTTC. The V gene is TRBV6-4, the J gene TRBJ2-1; 11 nucleotides match TRBD2. Germline V gene lookup returns CDR1 MRHNA and CDR2 SNTAGT. Losses at the gene ends were 3 bases for V and 4 bases for J; bases not matched to a gene: 8. This CDR3 region has 17 residues.